The TCR beta chain described here comes from a study of T cells in Graves' hyperthyroidism and ophthalmopathy. Of note for this clonotype: What it binds is unknown.

Authors of the study amplified TCR beta CDR3 regions from RNA transcripts. With the HTBI primer set, the TCR CDR3 went through a first round of RT-PCR. A single record per CDR3 protein comes from TCRdb applying MiXCR to the multiplex PCR reads. The table shows hundreds of thousands of distinct CDR3 sequences, with more than 13% occurring only once. The CDR3 totals 16 residues. From germline, CDR1 is DFQATT and CDR2 SNEGSKA (reference sequence). The V gene lost 0 bases and the J gene lost 8 bases, with 22 bases spanning the gap. Whole-study findings and limits: The model predicted ophthalmopathy a median around 6.5 months before onset. Most thyroid clonotypes expanded above 0.001 appeared in blood too.

Each person with ophthalmopathy scored at least 3 on the Clinical Activity Score, reached NOSPECS grade 4 or higher, and had been ill under 3 months. Exclusions: uncontrolled infection, other autoimmune disease, pregnancy, lactation. The V and J genes are TRBV20-1 and TRBJ1-1, with D maybe TRBD1 (6 bases). The sequence was obtained from a man between 45 and 60 years old with Graves' ophthalmopathy. The specimen sequenced was blood. This chain's CDR3 is CSARDSGGPPYSEAFF. DNA of the CDR3: TGCAGTGCTAGAGATTCGGGGGGGCCGCCGTATTCGGAAGCTTTCTTT.